A single sample is the source of the 17 T cell receptor beta chains below, sequenced in a study of T-cell memory formation after mild COVID-19. TCRdb re-called the 5' RACE reads through MiXCR, storing one row per CDR3 protein. In the table there are roughly 130,000 distinct CDR3 sequences, 15% to 20% of which are singletons. The material sequenced was PBMCs or a T cell subset sorted from them (not recorded which). The receptors derive from an adult woman who had mild COVID-19 (a few samples of this study predate the infection). Cell type and time point are not known.

The rearrangement links TRBV12-3 or TRBV12-4 to TRBJ1-1; D is ambiguous. Trimming took off 3 bases at V and 7 bases at J, with 12 bases between the two ends. The CDR3 sequence is 13 residues long. In nucleotides, the CDR3 is TGTGCCAGCAGTTTTGAGAATTGGAGTGAAGCTTTCTTT. Amino acids: CASSFENWSEAFF.

The chain uses TRBV9 and TRBJ2-7; tentative D call: TRBD1 (5 bases). V was trimmed by 3 bases and J by 5 bases, leaving 18 bases between them. The CDR3 consists of 15 residues. Germline lookup yields CDR1 SGDLS and CDR2 YYNGEE. The CDR3 DNA follows: TGTGCCAGCAGCGCCTCAGGGTTTCAAAGGGACGAGCAGTACTTC. Translated: CASSASGFQRDEQYF.

This sequence joins TRBV12-3 or TRBV12-4 and TRBJ2-7; 7 bases are a match to TRBD1. The CDR3 contains 14 residues. V was pared by 5 bases and J by 4 bases, with 8 bases of the junction left unmatched. CDR3 coding DNA: TGTGCCAGCAGTGACCGGGACAGTCCGTACGAGCAGTACTTC. Translated, it gives CASSDRDSPYEQYF.

The V gene is TRBV7-9, the J gene TRBJ2-1; D is perhaps TRBD2 (6 bases). The CDR3 contains 14 residues. CDR1 is SEHNR, CDR2 FQNEAQ, per germline (reference sequence). Trimming took off 5 bases at V and 8 bases at J, with 16 bases between the two ends. The CDR3 spells CASSHRDSGDEQFF. In nucleotides, the CDR3 is TGTGCCAGCAGCCACCGGGACTCGGGCGATGAGCAGTTCTTC.

At least ten counts were recorded for this clonotype. V usage is TRBV4-3 and J usage is TRBJ2-1; 8 positions agree with TRBD2. The ends lost 4 bases at V and 0 bases at J; junction bases unmatched: 14. This CDR3 has 19 amino acids. Germline V CDR1 and CDR2: LGHNA, YSLEER. This CDR3 is CASSPNPIERESSYNEQFF. The CDR3 nucleotides are TGCGCCAGCAGCCCAAACCCCATTGAGCGGGAGAGCTCCTACAATGAGCAGTTCTTC.

This rearrangement joins TRBV4-1 to TRBJ1-5; D uncertain. The germline V gene encodes CDR1 MGHRA and CDR2 YSYEKL. This CDR3 region has 14 residues. With 6 bases removed from V and 1 base from J, the gap between germline ends came to 10 bases. Written as DNA, the CDR3 is TGCGCCAGCAGGCCGCCTGGGAGCAATCAGCCCCAGCATTTT. Its translation: CASRPPGSNQPQHF.

A few counts support this clonotype. The rearrangement links TRBV7-2 to TRBJ2-5; the D gene is possibly TRBD1 (6 bases). V lost 5 bases and J 4 bases, leaving 14 bases between the germline ends. Germline CDR1 SGHTA, CDR2 FQGNSA. CDR3 length: 14 residues. This CDR3 reads CASSRIQGAETQYF. In DNA, the CDR3 is TGTGCCAGCAGCCGTATACAGGGAGCAGAGACCCAGTACTTC.

The chain has TRBV7-9 and TRBJ1-2, with no clear D. Germline CDR1 is SEHNR and CDR2 is FQNEAQ (reference sequence). V was shortened by 3 bases and J by 4 bases, with 15 bases between the two germline ends. This CDR3 spans 15 amino acids. CDR3 coding DNA: TGTGCCAGCAGCTTCCTTTCGACGGGAAGCTATGGCTACACCTTC. Translating gives CASSFLSTGSYGYTF.

The chain recombines TRBV20-1 with TRBJ2-7; D could derive from TRBD1 or TRBD2 (6 bases each). CDR3 length equals 13 residues. CDR1 DFQATT and CDR2 SNEGSKA come from the germline V gene (reference sequence). The V end lost 8 bases, the J end lost 2 bases, and 16 bases lay between the germline ends. The CDR3 DNA reads as TGCAGTCCGGCGGGGACACCTACCTACGAGCAGTACTTC. Translation: CSPAGTPTYEQYF.

The J gene is TRBJ1-2, the V gene TRBV6-5; no clear D. V lost 4 bases, J lost 10 bases, and 13 bases lay in between. This CDR3 comprises 12 residues. Germline V lookup: CDR1 MNHEY, CDR2 SVGAGI. The CDR3 bases are TGTGCCAGCAGTTTTACTACAGAACCCTACACCTTC. Amino acids: CASSFTTEPYTF.

The gene calls are TRBV9 and TRBJ1-2, with TRBD1 identical over 9 bases. Germline-derived CDR1 and CDR2 are SGDLS and YYNGEE. J lost 6 bases, V lost 3 bases, and 9 bases had no gene match. This CDR3 has 15 amino acids. In nucleotides, the CDR3 is TGTGCCAGCAGCGCAGGAGGACAGGGGATCGATGGCTACACCTTC. Translated: CASSAGGQGIDGYTF. Variable domain in full (rest from reference TRBV9 and TRBJ1-2): DSGVTQTPKHLITATGQRVTLRCSPRSGDLSVYWYQQSLDQGLQFLIQYYNGEERAKGNILERFSAQQFPDLHSELNLSSLELGDSALYFCASSAGGQGIDGYTFGSGTRLTVV.

The V and J genes are TRBV2 and TRBJ1-4; 9 bases align to TRBD1. After removal of 1 base from V and 7 bases from J, the junction contained 10 bases not matched to a gene. The germline CDR1 and CDR2 sequences are SNHLY and FYNNEI. This CDR3 spans 17 amino acids. Here the CDR3 DNA reads TGTGCCAGCAGTGAAGTGGGTCAGACAGGGGGGAGTGAAAAACTGTTTTTT. Translating gives CASSEVGQTGGSEKLFF. The full variable domain, completed using reference TRBV2 and TRBJ1-4, is EPEVTQTPSHQVTQMGQEVILRCVPISNHLYFYWYRQILGQKVEFLVSFYNNEISEKSEIFDDQFSVERPDGSNFTLKIRSTKLEDSAMYFCASSEVGQTGGSEKLFFGSGTQLSVL.

Only a few counts were recorded for this clonotype. The CDR3 nucleotides read TGTGCCACCAGCAGAGATCGAGGGGGGTACGAGCAGTACTTC. Amino acids: CATSRDRGGYEQYF. The chain is built from TRBV15 and TRBJ2-7; D is perhaps TRBD1 or TRBD2 (6 bases each). This CDR3 is built from 14 residues. Germline assignment: CDR1 LNHNV and CDR2 YYDKDF (reference sequence). Trimming removed 0 bases from V and 4 bases from J, with 10 bases in between. The full variable domain, with the rest looked up from reference TRBV15 and TRBJ2-7, is DAMVIQNPRYQVTQFGKPVTLSCSQTLNHNVMYWYQQKSSQAPKLLFHYYDKDFNNEADTPDNFQSRRPNTSFCFLDIRSPGLGDTAMYLCATSRDRGGYEQYFGPGTRLTVT.

Ten or more counts support this clonotype. The V call is TRBV27, the J call TRBJ2-1, with TRBD2 matching 7 bases. The CDR3 is 15 residues long. Unmatched junction bases numbered 10, after V lost 6 bases and J lost 5 bases. Germline CDR1 reads MNHEY; CDR2 reads SMNVEV (reference sequence). This chain's CDR3 is CASSPIQRGHNEQFF. The CDR3 DNA reads as TGTGCCAGCAGCCCGATTCAGCGGGGACACAATGAGCAGTTCTTC.

The chain has TRBV20-1 and TRBJ2-5; 7 bases align to TRBD1. CDR1 DFQATT and CDR2 SNEGSKA come from the germline V gene (reference sequence). V was pared by 5 bases and J by 4 bases, with 13 bases of the junction left unmatched. There are 15 residues in the CDR3. Written as DNA, the CDR3 is TGCAGTGCTGGTTCTATCGCAGGGGGTCGAGAGACCCAGTACTTC. Residues: CSAGSIAGGRETQYF.

On this clonotype: One end of the junction fails to match germline, which may point to a read error. This chain connects TRBV24-1 to TRBJ2-1; no clear D gene. CDR3 length: 16 residues. Germline loops: CDR1 KGHDR, CDR2 SFDVKD. CDR3 sequence: CATSDLSGPRLDEQFF. In DNA, the CDR3 is TGTGCCACAAGTGATTTGAGTGGACCCCGCCTGGATGAGCAGTTCTTC.

This clonotype came up a few times. The chain links TRBV12-3 or TRBV12-4 to TRBJ2-1, with 8 bases lining up with TRBD2. J was trimmed by 7 bases and V by 5 bases; bases with no gene match: 10. The CDR3 runs 15 residues. The CDR3 region has the DNA TGTGCCAGCAGTACCACTAGCGGCCTTTGGAATGAGCAGTTCTTC. Protein sequence: CASSTTSGLWNEQFF.